Presented here are 3 T cell receptor beta chains from one specimen sequenced in a study of shared clonotypes between healthy human individuals. Measured with immunoSEQ multiplex PCR; TCRdb has only the in-frame clones, and not every one. The table has about 1.5 million clones, under 99% seen once; the top ten hold roughly 0.45%. Source material: naive CD4+ T cells sorted from blood. Subset reported: CD45RA+ positively selected. Every receptor here comes from a man aged 30-40 years in good health.

The chain combines TRBV5-1 with TRBJ2-3; 9 nucleotides agree with TRBD1. V was clipped by 5 bases and J by 1 base; unmatched bases: 5. The germline gives CDR1 SGHRS, CDR2 YFSETQ. The CDR3 contains 15 residues. This CDR3 is CASRHRTGGTDTQYF. The CDR3, as DNA: TGCGCCAGCAGGCATAGGACAGGGGGCACAGATACGCAGTATTTT.

This clone showed up just once. This chain joins TRBV27 and TRBJ1-2, with unresolved D. V gave up 6 bases and J gave up 1 base, with 15 bases separating them. Per germline, CDR1 MNHEY and CDR2 SMNVEV (reference sequence). This CDR3 spans 15 amino acids. As DNA, the CDR3 is TGTGCCAGCAGAGGCGCGGGCGCCGATAACTATGGCTACACCTTC. It specifies CASRGAGADNYGYTF.

Only one count was recorded for this clone. The chain employs TRBV15 and TRBJ2-1; 8 bases align to TRBD2. The V segment lost 3 bases and the J segment 5 bases; nucleotides outside the gene matches: 9. The V gene's germline CDR1 is LNHNV and CDR2 YYDKDF (reference sequence). CDR3 size: 16 residues. DNA for the CDR3: TGTGCCACCAGCAGCCAGCGGCTAGCGGGCAACAATGAGCAGTTCTTC. Protein product: CATSSQRLAGNNEQFF. Combining the CDR3 with reference TRBV15 and TRBJ2-1 gives the whole variable domain DAMVIQNPRYQVTQFGKPVTLSCSQTLNHNVMYWYQQKSSQAPKLLFHYYDKDFNNEADTPDNFQSRRPNTSFCFLDIRSPGLGDTAMYLCATSSQRLAGNNEQFFGPGTRLTVL.